Each of the 14 T cell receptor beta chains below was sequenced from the same sample in a study of blood T cell repertoires in COVID-19. Produced via immunoSEQ multiplex PCR; TCRdb's table is partial and in-frame only. The sample carries approximately 400,000 clones, around 90% recorded once. The sample comprised PBMCs or T cells enriched from blood (not recorded which). These receptor sequences come from a woman under 30 who had recovered from COVID-19.

The genes are TRBV30 and TRBJ2-2; a possible D gene is TRBD1 (5 bases). In germline, CDR1 is GTSNPN, CDR2 SVGIG (reference sequence). The germline V and J ends were trimmed by 5 bases and 1 base, with 8 bases remaining between them. The CDR3 is 13 amino acids. The CDR3 DNA sequence: TGTGCCTGGGACGGACAGAACACCGGGGAGCTGTTTTTT. As protein: CAWDGQNTGELFF.

The chain recombines TRBV6-5 with TRBJ1-1; D possibly corresponds to TRBD1 (5 bases). The ends were cut back, 5 bases at V and 7 bases at J, with 14 bases in the middle. Germline CDR1 and CDR2: MNHEY and SVGAGI. This CDR3 is built from 13 residues. The CDR3 spells CASSPHLRDEAFF. The CDR3 DNA is TGTGCCAGCAGTCCACACCTCAGGGATGAAGCTTTCTTT.

The chain is built from TRBV25-1 and TRBJ2-5, with D hard to call. The ends were cut back, 10 bases at V and 2 bases at J, with 14 bases in the middle. This CDR3 spans 13 amino acids. Germline assignment: CDR1 MGHDK and CDR2 SYGVNS. The CDR3 DNA reads as TGTGCCACCCAGCTCGAGGAGCAAGAGACCCAGTACTTC. Protein: CATQLEEQETQYF.

The chain has TRBV9 and TRBJ2-1; 7 bases align to TRBD2. Trimming took 3 bases from V and 8 from J; bases not matched to a gene: 11. Germline V lookup: CDR1 SGDLS, CDR2 YYNGEE. This CDR3 is built from 15 residues. CDR3 nucleotide sequence: TGTGCCAGCAGCGACCGGGACTATGGAATACATGAGCAGTTCTTC. Amino acid sequence: CASSDRDYGIHEQFF. Full variable domain (remainder filled in from reference TRBV9 and TRBJ2-1): DSGVTQTPKHLITATGQRVTLRCSPRSGDLSVYWYQQSLDQGLQFLIQYYNGEERAKGNILERFSAQQFPDLHSELNLSSLELGDSALYFCASSDRDYGIHEQFFGPGTRLTVL.

The J gene is TRBJ2-3, the V gene TRBV9, with D possibly being TRBD2 (6 bases). The CDR3 runs 17 residues. Per the germline V gene, CDR1 is SGDLS and CDR2 is YYNGEE. V was trimmed by 2 bases and J by 2 bases, leaving 18 bases between them. In nucleotides, the CDR3 is TGTGCCAGCAGCGTGGGACCCGCGGGGCGCACCACAGATACGCAGTATTTT. Amino acids: CASSVGPAGRTTDTQYF.

The chain uses TRBV3-1 (or the pseudogene TRBV3-2) and TRBJ2-1; 16 bases are shared with TRBD2. The CDR3 is made up of 15 amino acids. Germline CDR1 reads LGHDT; CDR2 reads YNNKEL (reference sequence). Trimming took 4 bases from V and 10 from J; bases not matched to a gene: 4. In DNA, the CDR3 is TGTGCCAGCAGCCCGGGACTAGCGGGGGGGCGGGAGCAGTTCTTC. It codes for CASSPGLAGGREQFF.

The chain joins TRBV5-1 to TRBJ2-5, with D unclear. The germline V gene encodes CDR1 SGHRS and CDR2 YFSETQ. The V end lost 0 bases, the J end lost 5 bases, and 14 bases lay between the germline ends. The CDR3 covers 15 residues. The CDR3 DNA follows: TGCGCCAGCAGCTTGGTCGCCACCCCCGGGGAGACCCAGTACTTC. This gives the protein CASSLVATPGETQYF. The variable domain in full, with the rest retrieved from reference TRBV5-1 and TRBJ2-5, is KAGVTQTPRYLIKTRGQQVTLSCSPISGHRSVSWYQQTPGQGLQFLFEYFSETQRNKGNFPGRFSGRQFSNSRSEMNVSTLELGDSALYLCASSLVATPGETQYFGPGTRLLVL.

This clone was detected a few times. The V and J genes are TRBV9 and TRBJ1-5, with 10 bases lining up with TRBD1. V lost 0 bases to trimming and J lost 5 bases; unmatched junction nucleotides: 2. Looked up from germline, CDR1 is SGDLS and CDR2 is YYNGEE. This CDR3 is built from 15 residues. This CDR3 is CASSVGGQGYQPQHF. The CDR3, as DNA: TGTGCCAGCAGCGTAGGGGGACAGGGGTATCAGCCCCAGCATTTT.

This clone was seen only a few times. The chain recombines TRBV4-1 with TRBJ2-3, with D perhaps TRBD1 (5 bases). Germline lookup yields CDR1 MGHRA and CDR2 YSYEKL. This CDR3 spans 15 amino acids. Trimming took off 1 base at V and 4 bases at J, with 12 bases between the two ends. The DNA for the CDR3 is TGCGCCAGCAGCCAAGGGGCAGGGATCGCAGATACGCAGTATTTT. Protein: CASSQGAGIADTQYF.

V is TRBV10-2 and J is TRBJ2-5; 8 positions match TRBD2. The CDR3 consists of 17 residues. CDR1 is WSHSY, CDR2 SAAADI, per germline. The ends lost 4 bases at V and 4 bases at J; junction bases unmatched: 14. The CDR3 DNA sequence: TGCGCCAGCAGTGCGGAGACTAGCGCGGGGGTTGGAGAGACCCAGTACTTC. Translated, it gives CASSAETSAGVGETQYF.

V is TRBV28 and J is TRBJ1-2; no reliable D call. Between the trimmed V and J ends, which lost 2 bases and 1 base, there was a span of 14 bases. This CDR3 spans 16 amino acids. Germline lookup yields CDR1 MDHEN and CDR2 SYDVKM. CDR3: CASSLDSAENNYGYTF. The CDR3 DNA reads TGTGCCAGCAGTTTAGACTCGGCAGAGAATAACTATGGCTACACCTTC.

This clone was seen once. V is TRBV18 and J is TRBJ2-7; 12 bases agree with TRBD1. The J segment lost 3 bases and the V segment lost 4 bases, leaving 13 bases of the junction unmatched. Germline V gene sequence: CDR1 KGHSH, CDR2 LQKENI. The CDR3 spans 18 residues. The CDR3 here is CASSRYLPGTGGDYEQYF. CDR3 DNA sequence: TGTGCCAGCTCACGTTATTTACCCGGGACAGGGGGCGACTACGAGCAGTACTTC.

This clone was picked up a small number of times. This chain uses TRBV5-1 with TRBJ2-5; TRBD2 agrees at 12 bases. The CDR3 length is 16 residues. Trimming at V came to 4 bases and at J to 5 bases, leaving 9 bases not matched to a gene. CDR1 and CDR2 (germline): SGHRS, YFSETQ. CDR3 coding DNA: TGCGCCAGCAGCATGACTAGCGGGGGAGTTGACGAGACCCAGTACTTC. Translation: CASSMTSGGVDETQYF.

The chain joins TRBV11-2 to TRBJ2-7; D gene uncertain. The length of the CDR3 is 15 residues. V was trimmed by 1 base and J by 5 bases, leaving 15 bases between them. Germline assignment: CDR1 SGHAT and CDR2 FQNNGV. CDR3 sequence reads: CASSLVAALVHEQYF. CDR3 DNA sequence: TGTGCCAGCAGCTTAGTGGCCGCCTTGGTCCACGAGCAGTACTTC.